Following are 14 T cell receptor beta chains from one sample sequenced in a study of blood T cell repertoires in COVID-19. TCRdb keeps only in-frame clones here, not all; method: immunoSEQ multiplex PCR. The sample records around 59,000 clones, less than 80% being singletons. The sequenced sample was peripheral blood. The receptors were sampled from a human donor in a cohort sampled during active COVID-19.

The chain couples TRBV6-5 to TRBJ2-1; 7 bases line up with TRBD1. V gave up 4 bases and J gave up 4 bases; unmatched junction bases: 4. Germline CDR1 reads MNHEY; CDR2 reads SVGAGI. This CDR3 is built from 14 residues. The CDR3 spells CASSFTGEYNEQFF. CDR3 nucleotides: TGTGCCAGCAGTTTTACAGGGGAATACAATGAGCAGTTCTTC.

This chain links TRBV7-2 with TRBJ2-3; TRBD2 matches at 10 bases. The germline CDR1 and CDR2 sequences are SGHTA and FQGNSA. V was clipped by 4 bases and J by 3 bases; unmatched bases: 4. This CDR3 comprises 15 residues. CDR3 residues: CASSSRSGGTDTQYF. In nucleotides, the CDR3 is TGTGCCAGCAGCTCGCGTAGCGGGGGGACAGATACGCAGTATTTT.

The rearrangement joins TRBV10-3 to TRBJ2-1, with D possibly being TRBD1 (5 bases). Per the germline V gene, CDR1 is ENHRY and CDR2 is SYGVKD. This CDR3 has 15 amino acids. Trimming took 2 bases from V and 6 from J, leaving 14 bases between them. CDR3 loop: CAISETGGSSNEQFF. CDR3 DNA: TGTGCCATCAGTGAGACAGGTGGTTCATCCAATGAGCAGTTCTTC.

The V call is TRBV9, the J call TRBJ1-1; D ambiguous. V lost 4 bases, J lost 7 bases, and 11 bases lay in between. From germline, CDR1 is SGDLS and CDR2 YYNGEE. The CDR3 consists of 12 residues. The CDR3 reads CASSSYRDEAFF. The CDR3 bases are TGTGCCAGCAGCTCTTACCGGGATGAAGCTTTCTTT.

This clone was counted a single time. The chain recombines TRBV5-4 with TRBJ2-5; TRBD2 is a possible D gene (5 bases). Germline values: CDR1 SGHNT, CDR2 YYREEE (reference sequence). The CDR3 length is 15 residues. Trimming stripped 0 bases from V and 2 bases from J, with 11 bases between. The CDR3 sequence: CASSLVRAVQETQYF. The CDR3 nucleotides read TGTGCCAGCAGCTTGGTGAGGGCGGTACAAGAGACCCAGTACTTC.

The V call is TRBV27, the J call TRBJ1-3; tentatively, D is TRBD1 (6 bases). Germline CDR1 reads MNHEY; CDR2 reads SMNVEV (reference sequence). V was trimmed by 0 bases and J by 0 bases, leaving 15 bases between them. The CDR3 sequence is 18 residues long. The CDR3 region has the DNA TGTGCCAGCAGTTTATCTTCGACAGGATCCTACTCTGGAAACACCATATATTTT. Translation gives CASSLSSTGSYSGNTIYF.

This clone was observed a single time. V is TRBV10-3 and J is TRBJ1-1, with 9 bases identical to TRBD1. Unmatched junction bases numbered 8, after V lost 6 bases and J lost 0 bases. From germline, CDR1 is ENHRY and CDR2 SYGVKD. The CDR3 is made up of 16 amino acids. The CDR3 DNA reads as TGTGCCATCAGATCCGGGACAGGGTTGTTGAACACTGAAGCTTTCTTT. This translates into CAIRSGTGLLNTEAFF.

This clone has a single count. The rearrangement uses TRBV5-4 and TRBJ2-2, with D tentatively TRBD2 (6 bases). This CDR3 comprises 15 residues. V lost 2 bases, J lost 6 bases, and 14 bases lay in between. Per germline, CDR1 SGHNT and CDR2 YYREEE (reference sequence). Here the CDR3 reads CASSLRTILSGELFF. In DNA, the CDR3 is TGTGCCAGCAGCTTAAGGACTATTCTTTCCGGGGAGCTGTTTTTT.

This clone was seen a handful of times. The rearrangement joins TRBV6-6 to TRBJ2-1; 7 nucleotides match TRBD2. The CDR3 covers 15 residues. The germline gives CDR1 MNHNY, CDR2 SVGAGI (reference sequence). Trimming took 0 bases from V and 7 from J; bases not matched to a gene: 6. The CDR3 nucleotides are TGTGCCAGCAGTTACTCGGCGGGAGTTGGGAATGAGCAGTTCTTC. This translates into CASSYSAGVGNEQFF.

The rearrangement joins TRBV5-6 to TRBJ2-2, with 7 bases lining up with TRBD1. The ends lost 5 bases at V and 3 bases at J; junction bases unmatched: 7. In germline, CDR1 is SGHDT, CDR2 YYEEEE. CDR3 size: 15 residues. CDR3 sequence (DNA): TGTGCCAGCAGTGTCTTTGACAGGGACACCGGGGAGCTGTTTTTT. This gives the protein CASSVFDRDTGELFF.

The V call is TRBV11-2, the J call TRBJ2-6, with a weak D call TRBD2 (6 bases). The germline V gene encodes CDR1 SGHAT and CDR2 FQNNGV. This CDR3 region has 17 residues. With 4 bases removed from V and 1 base from J, the gap between germline ends came to 14 bases. CDR3 in DNA: TGTGCCAGCAGCTCAGTAGCGGTGATTTCTGGGGCCAACGTCCTGACTTTC. Protein: CASSSVAVISGANVLTF.

This clone is a singleton in its sample. The chain employs TRBV7-3 and TRBJ2-1; D perhaps matches TRBD2 (6 bases). CDR1 and CDR2 (germline): SGHTA, FQGTGA. With 2 bases removed from V and 3 bases from J, the gap between germline ends came to 11 bases. There are 15 residues in the CDR3. CDR3: CASSLGAGYYNEQFF. The CDR3, as DNA: TGTGCCAGCAGCTTAGGGGCGGGGTACTACAATGAGCAGTTCTTC.

Here the CDR3 reads CASSQGTGESPLHF. The CDR3 coding sequence is TGTGCCAGCAGCCAGGGGACAGGGGAATCACCCCTCCACTTT. This chain joins TRBV3-1 (or the pseudogene TRBV3-2) and TRBJ1-6; 10 bases map to TRBD1. This CDR3 region has 14 residues. J was trimmed by 10 bases and V by 3 bases; bases with no gene match: 3. The germline CDR1 and CDR2 sequences are LGHDT and YNNKEL (reference sequence).

This chain joins TRBV18 and TRBJ2-1, with 9 bases fitting TRBD2. The germline V gene has CDR1 KGHSH and CDR2 LQKENI. Trimming removed 3 bases from V and 7 bases from J; junction bases left unmatched: 13. The CDR3 consists of 17 residues. CDR3 loop: CASSPTLAGSSGNEQFF. The CDR3 DNA sequence: TGTGCCAGCTCACCCACACTAGCGGGTTCCTCGGGGAATGAGCAGTTCTTC.